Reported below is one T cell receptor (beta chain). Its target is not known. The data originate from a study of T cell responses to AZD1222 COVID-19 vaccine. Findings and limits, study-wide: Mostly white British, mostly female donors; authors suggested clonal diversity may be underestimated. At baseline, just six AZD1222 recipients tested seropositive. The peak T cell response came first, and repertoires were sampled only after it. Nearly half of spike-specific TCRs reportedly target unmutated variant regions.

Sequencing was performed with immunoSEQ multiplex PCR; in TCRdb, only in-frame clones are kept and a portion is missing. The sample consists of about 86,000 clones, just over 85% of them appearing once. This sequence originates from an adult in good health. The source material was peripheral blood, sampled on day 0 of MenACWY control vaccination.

The CDR3 DNA reads TGTGCCAGCAGTTTAAAGGGGGCTACCTACGAGCAGTACTTC. This gives the protein CASSLKGATYEQYF. The chain carries TRBV6-5 and TRBJ2-7; TRBD1 matches at 7 bases. There are 14 residues in the CDR3. V lost 4 bases to trimming and J lost 2 bases; unmatched junction nucleotides: 5. Looked up from germline, CDR1 is MNHEY and CDR2 is SVGAGI.